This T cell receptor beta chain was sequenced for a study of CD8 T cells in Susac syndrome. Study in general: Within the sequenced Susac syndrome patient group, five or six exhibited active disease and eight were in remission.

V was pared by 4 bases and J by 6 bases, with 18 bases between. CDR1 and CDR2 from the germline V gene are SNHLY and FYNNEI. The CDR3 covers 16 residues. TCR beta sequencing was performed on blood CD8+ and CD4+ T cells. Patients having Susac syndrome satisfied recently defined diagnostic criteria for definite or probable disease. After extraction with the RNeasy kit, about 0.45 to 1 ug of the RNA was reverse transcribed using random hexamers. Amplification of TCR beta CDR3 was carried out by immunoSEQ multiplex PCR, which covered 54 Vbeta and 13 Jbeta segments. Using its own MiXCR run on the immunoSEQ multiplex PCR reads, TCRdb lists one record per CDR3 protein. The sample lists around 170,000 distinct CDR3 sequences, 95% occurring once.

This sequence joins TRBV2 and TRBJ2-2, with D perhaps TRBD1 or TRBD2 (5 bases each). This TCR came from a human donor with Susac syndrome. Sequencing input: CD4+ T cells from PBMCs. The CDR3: CASSANQAGASGELFF. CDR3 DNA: TGTGCCAGCAGTGCTAACCAGGCCGGGGCTTCCGGGGAGCTGTTTTTT.